This record concerns one T cell receptor (beta chain) sequence. Methods used by the authors: After removing out-of-frame reads, 2 million to 2.5 million distinct TCRbeta sequences remained. Some clones are missing from TCRdb's copy, which holds only in-frame ones; the method was immunoSEQ multiplex PCR. The DNA was the basis for D and trimming; V, J and clone size are from that table. In the table there are 80,000 to 100,000 clones, about 80% of which are singletons. The entry originates in a study of memory CD4+ T cells and cytomegalovirus serostatus. The sort gate was single viable CD3+CD4+CD8-CD45RO+ cells for memory CD4+ T cells. Serostatus was set by detecting CMV pp150, pp28, p38, p52 IgG. Positive selection with CD4 microbeads enriched total CD4+ T cells. V was shortened by 4 bases and J by 4 bases, with 11 bases between the two germline ends. The CDR3 runs 13 residues. Germline V gene lookup returns CDR1 KGHSH and CDR2 LQKENI.

This clonotype originated in an adult in good health and CMV-seropositive. The sample taken for sequencing was memory CD4+ T cells from blood. This chain connects TRBV18 to TRBJ2-7, with D tentatively TRBD2 (6 bases). CDR3 sequence (DNA): TGTGCCAGCTCACGCGGGACCCAATACGAGCAGTACTTC. Translation: CASSRGTQYEQYF.